The 15 T cell receptor beta chains in this list originate from one sample, sequenced in a study of blood T cells in healthy people across ages. It was with a sample-barcoded 5' primer and a J-beta primer mix that a second PCR of roughly 7 to 12 cycles was run. TCRdb redid the calling of the 5' RACE reads with MiXCR, one entry per CDR3 protein. There are roughly 930,000 distinct CDR3 sequences in the sample; around 48% occur only once, and roughly an eighth lies in the top ten. Sequenced sample: blood. All receptors come from a man aged 25 to 45 in good health.

This chain connects TRBV7-9 to TRBJ1-1, with 7 nucleotides matching TRBD1. This CDR3 is built from 15 residues. Trimming removed 2 bases from V and 3 bases from J; junction bases left unmatched: 6. Per germline, CDR1 SEHNR and CDR2 FQNEAQ (reference sequence). The CDR3 coding sequence is TGTGCCAGCAGCTTACCCCGGGACAGTCACACTGAAGCTTTCTTT. The encoded protein is CASSLPRDSHTEAFF.

As DNA, the CDR3 is TGTGCCAGCCGGGGACACAACTCTCTCACAGATACGCAGTATTTT. Translated: CASRGHNSLTDTQYF. J is TRBJ2-3 and V is TRBV6-5, with D possibly being TRBD1 (6 bases). Germline values: CDR1 MNHEY, CDR2 SVGAGI. The V and J ends lost 8 bases and 2 bases respectively, with 17 bases between them. CDR3 size: 15 residues.

This chain joins TRBV5-6 and TRBJ2-1; D may match TRBD1 or TRBD2 (6 bases each). The CDR3 length is 13 residues. CDR1 and CDR2 (germline): SGHDT, YYEEEE. V lost 3 bases and J lost 8, with 12 bases in between. The DNA of the CDR3 is TGTGCCAGCAGCTCCATCGGGGGCCATGAGCAGTTCTTC. This codes for CASSSIGGHEQFF.

The CDR3 region has the DNA TGCGCCAGCAGCTTGGAACAGAGAAACTATGGCTACACCTTC. This gives the protein CASSLEQRNYGYTF. The chain is built from TRBV5-1 and TRBJ1-2; D uncertain. The length of the CDR3 is 14 residues. Deletions cut 0 bases from V and 2 bases from J, with 8 bases between. Germline V gives CDR1 SGHRS, CDR2 YFSETQ.

This clonotype was seen once. This chain joins TRBV5-1 and TRBJ1-4, with D tentatively TRBD1 (5 bases). Germline-derived CDR1 and CDR2 are SGHRS and YFSETQ. The CDR3 spans 14 residues. Between the trimmed V and J ends, which lost 4 bases and 3 bases, there was a span of 10 bases. The CDR3 nucleotides read TGCGCCAGCAGCCGAGGGGTGGCTAATGAAAAACTGTTTTTT. Amino acid sequence: CASSRGVANEKLFF.

J is TRBJ2-3 and V is TRBV28, with D possibly TRBD2 on 6 matching bases. Germline V gene sequence: CDR1 MDHEN, CDR2 SYDVKM. The length of the CDR3 is 14 residues. V was trimmed by 3 bases and J by 6 bases, leaving 13 bases between them. The chain's CDR3 is CASSFRDGGDTQYF. CDR3 sequence (DNA): TGTGCCAGCAGTTTTAGGGACGGAGGGGATACGCAGTATTTT.

The J gene is TRBJ2-3, the V gene TRBV20-1; a weak D match, TRBD2 (6 bases). Trimming took 4 bases from V and 4 from J, leaving 12 bases between them. Germline CDR1 is DFQATT and CDR2 is SNEGSKA (reference sequence). This CDR3 comprises 13 residues. The CDR3 region has the DNA TGCAGTGCTACCGAGGGACTTTCAGATACGCAGTATTTT. It encodes CSATEGLSDTQYF.

A remark on this clonotype: The junction and the germline gene differ at one end; a read error may be behind it. The gene calls are TRBV29-1 and TRBJ2-7, with TRBD1 identical over 7 bases. This CDR3 has 14 residues. CDR1 SQVTM and CDR2 ANQGSEA come from the germline V gene. CDR3 protein: CGVAGGQSSYEQYF. The DNA for the CDR3 is TGCGGCGTTGCAGGGGGACAGTCCTCCTACGAGCAGTACTTC.

This clonotype occurred a few times. J is TRBJ2-3 and V is TRBV3-1; weak D call: TRBD2 (6 bases). The V end lost 1 base, the J end lost 4 bases, and 12 bases lay between the germline ends. Germline CDR1 and CDR2: LGHDT and YNNKEL (reference sequence). The CDR3 has 15 residues. The CDR3 coding sequence is TGTGCCAGCAGCCAAGGGAGGTGGAGGGCAGATACGCAGTATTTT. Amino acid sequence: CASSQGRWRADTQYF.

This chain uses TRBV6-5 with TRBJ1-6; no firm D call. Germline-derived CDR1 and CDR2 are MNHEY and SVGAGI. The CDR3 spans 12 residues. V lost 6 bases and J lost 7, with 7 bases in between. CDR3 sequence reads: CASRVSNSPLHF. The CDR3 DNA reads as TGTGCCAGCAGGGTTTCGAATTCACCCCTCCACTTT.

The chain employs TRBV10-3 and TRBJ2-7; D gene unclear. This CDR3 is 15 amino acids long. Trimming removed 2 bases at V and 3 bases at J, with 14 bases between. Germline V gives CDR1 ENHRY, CDR2 SYGVKD. The CDR3 DNA follows: TGTGCCATCAGTGAGATAGGGAACCCCAACTACGAGCAGTACTTC. This translates into CAISEIGNPNYEQYF.

V is TRBV4-3 and J is TRBJ1-6; a weak D match, TRBD1 (5 bases). Trimming cost V 3 bases and J 4 bases, with 13 bases left between them. This CDR3 is 16 amino acids long. Germline V gives CDR1 LGHNA, CDR2 YSLEER. The CDR3 DNA reads TGCGCCAGCAGCCATCCCGGGGCCCAATATAATTCACCCCTCCACTTT. Protein: CASSHPGAQYNSPLHF.

This clonotype occurred a few times. This chain connects TRBV2 to TRBJ1-1; D uncertain. Germline V gene sequence: CDR1 SNHLY, CDR2 FYNNEI. The CDR3 is made up of 14 amino acids. V shed 4 bases and J shed 5 bases, with 14 bases lying between them. CDR3 sequence (DNA): TGTGCCAGCAGTGTGTTAACGGGTGAGACTGAAGCTTTCTTT. Its translation: CASSVLTGETEAFF.

This clonotype was observed a few times. The chain is built from TRBV12-3 or TRBV12-4 and TRBJ2-1, with D perhaps TRBD2 (6 bases). This CDR3 spans 15 amino acids. The ends were cut back, 5 bases at V and 0 bases at J, with 11 bases in the middle. This chain's CDR3 is CASSPLAASYNEQFF. The CDR3 region has the DNA TGTGCCAGCAGTCCCTTAGCGGCCTCCTACAATGAGCAGTTCTTC.

In DNA, the CDR3 is TGTGCCAGCAGCGAGGGGTTCACAGATACGCAGTATTTT. Translation gives CASSEGFTDTQYF. The chain combines TRBV5-5 with TRBJ2-3; the D gene could be TRBD1 or TRBD2 (5 bases each). The V and J ends lost 4 bases and 2 bases respectively, with 8 bases between them. CDR1 is SGHKS and CDR2 is YYEKEE in the germline V gene (reference sequence). CDR3 length: 13 residues.